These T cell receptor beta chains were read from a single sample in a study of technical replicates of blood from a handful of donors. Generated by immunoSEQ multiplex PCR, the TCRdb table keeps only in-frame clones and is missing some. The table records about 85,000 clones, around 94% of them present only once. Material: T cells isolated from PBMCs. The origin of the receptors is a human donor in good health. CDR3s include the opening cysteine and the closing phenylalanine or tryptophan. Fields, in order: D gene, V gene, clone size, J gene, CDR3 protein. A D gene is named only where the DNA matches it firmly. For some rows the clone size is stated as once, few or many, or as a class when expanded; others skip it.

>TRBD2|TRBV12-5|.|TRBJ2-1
CASGLPRTSGSSYNEQFF
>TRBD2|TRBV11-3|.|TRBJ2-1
CASSFGLDEQFF
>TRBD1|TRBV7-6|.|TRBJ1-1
CASRPGGPNTEAFF
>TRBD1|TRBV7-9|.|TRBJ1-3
CASSYPADRGKNTIYF
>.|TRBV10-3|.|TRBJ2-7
CAISAYVSGRSSYEQYF
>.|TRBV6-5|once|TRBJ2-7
CASSYSGPGDEQYF
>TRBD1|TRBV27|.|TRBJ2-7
CASSLTGGREQYF
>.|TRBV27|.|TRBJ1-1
CASSLGLEAFF
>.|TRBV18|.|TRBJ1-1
CASSPDRMRSTEAFF
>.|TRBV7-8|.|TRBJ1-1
CASSLAPDRNTEAFF
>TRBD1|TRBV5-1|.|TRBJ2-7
CASGEQGSLSYEQYF
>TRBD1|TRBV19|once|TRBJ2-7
CASSRDSSYEQYF
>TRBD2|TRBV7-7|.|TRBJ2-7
CASSLLSGDEQYF
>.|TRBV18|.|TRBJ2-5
CASSWTELETQYF
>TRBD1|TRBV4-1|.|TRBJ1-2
CASSGGGGTVYGYTF
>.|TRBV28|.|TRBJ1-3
CASHRSSGNTIYF
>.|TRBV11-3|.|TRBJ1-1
CASSYGGNTEAFF
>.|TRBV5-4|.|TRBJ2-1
CASSRFSEGEQFF
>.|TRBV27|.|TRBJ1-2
CASSSTGFYYGYTF
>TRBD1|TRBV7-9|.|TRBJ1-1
CASSSPAYAGGRGTEAFF
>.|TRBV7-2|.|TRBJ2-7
CASRQNAEGEQYF
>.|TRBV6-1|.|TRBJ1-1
CASLGLSEAFF
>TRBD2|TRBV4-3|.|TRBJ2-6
CASSQVGGRASGANVLTF
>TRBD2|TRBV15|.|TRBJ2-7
CATSSGKKLAGFSEQYF
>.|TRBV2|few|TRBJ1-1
CASSYTEAFF
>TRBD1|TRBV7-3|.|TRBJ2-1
CASSPEWDRIKFF
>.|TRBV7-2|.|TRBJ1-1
CASSLLSGHMNTEAFF